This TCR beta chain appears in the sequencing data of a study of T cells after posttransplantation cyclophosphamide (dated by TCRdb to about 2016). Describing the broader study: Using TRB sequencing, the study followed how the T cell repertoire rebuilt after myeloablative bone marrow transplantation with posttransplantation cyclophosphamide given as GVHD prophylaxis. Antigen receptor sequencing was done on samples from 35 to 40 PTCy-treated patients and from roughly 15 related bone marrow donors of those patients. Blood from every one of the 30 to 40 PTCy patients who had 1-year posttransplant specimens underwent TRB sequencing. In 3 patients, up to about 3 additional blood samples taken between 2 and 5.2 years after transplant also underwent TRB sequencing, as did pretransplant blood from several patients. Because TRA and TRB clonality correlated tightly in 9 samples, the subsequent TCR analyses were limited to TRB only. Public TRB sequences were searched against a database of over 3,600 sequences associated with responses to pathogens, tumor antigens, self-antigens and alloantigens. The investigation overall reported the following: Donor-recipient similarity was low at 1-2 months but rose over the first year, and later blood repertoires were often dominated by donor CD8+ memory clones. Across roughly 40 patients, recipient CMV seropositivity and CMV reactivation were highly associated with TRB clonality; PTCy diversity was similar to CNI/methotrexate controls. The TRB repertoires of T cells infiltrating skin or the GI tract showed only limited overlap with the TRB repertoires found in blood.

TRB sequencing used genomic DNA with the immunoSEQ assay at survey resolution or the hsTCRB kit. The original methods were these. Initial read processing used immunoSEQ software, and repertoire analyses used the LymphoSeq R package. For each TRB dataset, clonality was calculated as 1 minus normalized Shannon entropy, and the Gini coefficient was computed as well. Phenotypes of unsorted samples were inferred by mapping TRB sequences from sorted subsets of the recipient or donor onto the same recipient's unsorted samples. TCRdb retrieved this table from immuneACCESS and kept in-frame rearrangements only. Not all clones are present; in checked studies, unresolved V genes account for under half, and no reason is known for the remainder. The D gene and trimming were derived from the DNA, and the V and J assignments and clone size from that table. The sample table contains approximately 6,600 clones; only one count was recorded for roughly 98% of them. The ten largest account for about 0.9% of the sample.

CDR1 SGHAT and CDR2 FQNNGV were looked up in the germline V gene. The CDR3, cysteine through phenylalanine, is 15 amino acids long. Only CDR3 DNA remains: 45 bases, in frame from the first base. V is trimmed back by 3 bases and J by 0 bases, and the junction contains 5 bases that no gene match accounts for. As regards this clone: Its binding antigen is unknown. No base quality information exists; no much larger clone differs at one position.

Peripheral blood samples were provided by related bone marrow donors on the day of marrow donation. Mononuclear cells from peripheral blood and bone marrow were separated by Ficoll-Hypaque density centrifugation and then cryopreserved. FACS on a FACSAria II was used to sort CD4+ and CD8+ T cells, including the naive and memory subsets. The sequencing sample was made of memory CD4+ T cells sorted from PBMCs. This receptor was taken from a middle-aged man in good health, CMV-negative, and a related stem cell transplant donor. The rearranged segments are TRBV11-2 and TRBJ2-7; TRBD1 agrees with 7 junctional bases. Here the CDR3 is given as CASSFNRDSSYEQYF. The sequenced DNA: TGTGCCAGCAGCTTTAACAGGGACAGCTCCTACGAGCAGTACTTC. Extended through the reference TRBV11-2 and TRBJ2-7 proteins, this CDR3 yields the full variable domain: EAGVAQSPRYKIIEKRQSVAFWCNPISGHATLYWYQQILGQGPKLLIQFQNNGVVDDSQLPKDRFSAERLKGVDSTLKIQPAKLEDSAVYLCASSFNRDSSYEQYFGPGTRLTVT.